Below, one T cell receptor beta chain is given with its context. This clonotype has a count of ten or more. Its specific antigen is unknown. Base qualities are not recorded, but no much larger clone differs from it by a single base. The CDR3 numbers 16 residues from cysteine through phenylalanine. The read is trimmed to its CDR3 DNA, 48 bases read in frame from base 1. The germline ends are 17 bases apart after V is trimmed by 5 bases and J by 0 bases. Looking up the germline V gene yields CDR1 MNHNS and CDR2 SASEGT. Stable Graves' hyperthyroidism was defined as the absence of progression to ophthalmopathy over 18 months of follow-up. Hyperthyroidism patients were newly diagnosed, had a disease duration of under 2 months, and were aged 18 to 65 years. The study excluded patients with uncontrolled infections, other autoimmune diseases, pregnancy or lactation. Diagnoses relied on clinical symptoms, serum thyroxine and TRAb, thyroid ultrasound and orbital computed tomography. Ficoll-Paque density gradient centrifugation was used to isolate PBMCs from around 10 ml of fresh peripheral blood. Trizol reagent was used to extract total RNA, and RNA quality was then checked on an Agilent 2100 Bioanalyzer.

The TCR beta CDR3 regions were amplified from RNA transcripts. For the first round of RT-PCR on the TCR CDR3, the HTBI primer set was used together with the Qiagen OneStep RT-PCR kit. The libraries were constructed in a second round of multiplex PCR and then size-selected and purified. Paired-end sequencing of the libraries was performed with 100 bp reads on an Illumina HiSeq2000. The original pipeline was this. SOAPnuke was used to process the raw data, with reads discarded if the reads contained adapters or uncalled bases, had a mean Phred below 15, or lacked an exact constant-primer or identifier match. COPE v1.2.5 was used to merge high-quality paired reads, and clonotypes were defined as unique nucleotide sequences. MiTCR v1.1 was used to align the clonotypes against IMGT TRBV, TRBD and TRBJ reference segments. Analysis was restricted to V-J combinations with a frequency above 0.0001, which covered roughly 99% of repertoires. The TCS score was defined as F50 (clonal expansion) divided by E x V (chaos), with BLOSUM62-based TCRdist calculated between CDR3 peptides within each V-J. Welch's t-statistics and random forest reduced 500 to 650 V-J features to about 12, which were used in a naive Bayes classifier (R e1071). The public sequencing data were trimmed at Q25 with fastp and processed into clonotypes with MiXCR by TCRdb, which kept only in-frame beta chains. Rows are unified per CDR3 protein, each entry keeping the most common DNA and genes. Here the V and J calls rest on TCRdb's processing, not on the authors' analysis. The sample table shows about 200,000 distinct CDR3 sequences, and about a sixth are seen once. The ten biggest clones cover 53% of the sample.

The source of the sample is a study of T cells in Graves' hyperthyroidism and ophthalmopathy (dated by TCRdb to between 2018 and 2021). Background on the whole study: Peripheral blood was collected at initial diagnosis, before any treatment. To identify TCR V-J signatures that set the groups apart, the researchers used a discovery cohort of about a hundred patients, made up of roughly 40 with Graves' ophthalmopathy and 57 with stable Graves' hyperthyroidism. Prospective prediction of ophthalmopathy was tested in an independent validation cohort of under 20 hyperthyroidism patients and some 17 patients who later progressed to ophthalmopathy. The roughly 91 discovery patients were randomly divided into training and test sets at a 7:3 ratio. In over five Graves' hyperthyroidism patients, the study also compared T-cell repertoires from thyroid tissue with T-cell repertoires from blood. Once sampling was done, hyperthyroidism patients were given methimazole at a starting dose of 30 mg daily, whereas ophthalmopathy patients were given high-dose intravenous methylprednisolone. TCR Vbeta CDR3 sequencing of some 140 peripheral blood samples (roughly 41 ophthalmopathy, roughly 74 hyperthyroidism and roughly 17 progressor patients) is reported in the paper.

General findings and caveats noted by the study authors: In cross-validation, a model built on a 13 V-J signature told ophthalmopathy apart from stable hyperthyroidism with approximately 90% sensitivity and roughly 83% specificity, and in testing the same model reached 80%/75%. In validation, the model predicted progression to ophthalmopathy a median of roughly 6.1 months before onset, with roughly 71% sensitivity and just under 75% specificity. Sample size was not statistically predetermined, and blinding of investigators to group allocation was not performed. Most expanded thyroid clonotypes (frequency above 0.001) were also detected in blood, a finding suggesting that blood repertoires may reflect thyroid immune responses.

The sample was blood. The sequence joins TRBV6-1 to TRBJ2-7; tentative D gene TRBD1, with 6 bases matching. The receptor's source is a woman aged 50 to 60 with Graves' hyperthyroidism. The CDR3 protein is CASSQQGLGSSYEQYF. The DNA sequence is TGTGCCAGCAGTCAACAGGGTTTAGGGAGCTCCTACGAGCAGTACTTC.